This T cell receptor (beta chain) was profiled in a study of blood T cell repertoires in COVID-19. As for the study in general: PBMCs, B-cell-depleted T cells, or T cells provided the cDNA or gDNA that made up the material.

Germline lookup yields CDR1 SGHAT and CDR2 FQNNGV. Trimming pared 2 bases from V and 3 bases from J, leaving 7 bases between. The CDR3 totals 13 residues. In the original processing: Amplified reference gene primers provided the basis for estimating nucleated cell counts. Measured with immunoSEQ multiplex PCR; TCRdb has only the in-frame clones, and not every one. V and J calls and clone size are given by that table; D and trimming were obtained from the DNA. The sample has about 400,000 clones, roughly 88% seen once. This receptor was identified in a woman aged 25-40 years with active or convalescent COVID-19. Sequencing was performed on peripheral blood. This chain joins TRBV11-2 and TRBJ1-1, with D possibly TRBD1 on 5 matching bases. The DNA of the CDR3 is TGTGCCAGCAGCTTACCAGGGTACACTGAAGCTTTCTTT. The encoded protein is CASSLPGYTEAFF.